Following are 25 T cell receptor beta chains from one sample sequenced in a study of T-cell reconstitution after alpha-beta-depleted transplantation in children. Unique molecular identifiers tagged the TCRbeta library. TCRdb called the PCR reads again in MiXCR, with one record for every CDR3 protein. The sample carries a few hundred thousand distinct CDR3 sequences, more than 20% recorded once. Source: PBMCs, mostly from graft donor cells, taken 180 days after TCRalphabeta/CD19-depleted stem cell transplant. Receptors originate from a male patient younger than 18 who had a stem cell transplant for acute lymphoblastic leukemia, so the T cells may come from the graft donor.

The V gene is TRBV7-9, the J gene TRBJ2-3; D perhaps matches TRBD2 (5 bases). This CDR3 spans 12 amino acids. Germline CDR1 is SEHNR and CDR2 is FQNEAQ (reference sequence). The V end was cut by 11 bases, the J end by 7 bases, with 16 bases between. The CDR3 protein is CAGGTVAYTQYF. The CDR3 DNA follows: TGTGCCGGAGGAACGGTCGCGTATACGCAGTATTTT.

The gene calls are TRBV5-1 and TRBJ2-7, with D perhaps TRBD2 (6 bases). The germline V and J ends were trimmed by 5 bases and 5 bases, with 20 bases remaining between them. Per germline, CDR1 SGHRS and CDR2 YFSETQ. The CDR3 has 15 residues. This CDR3 is CASRYSGLPVHEQYF. For the CDR3, the DNA is TGCGCCAGCAGGTACAGCGGGTTACCGGTTCACGAGCAGTACTTC. The whole variable domain, remainder taken from reference TRBV5-1 and TRBJ2-7, is KAGVTQTPRYLIKTRGQQVTLSCSPISGHRSVSWYQQTPGQGLQFLFEYFSETQRNKGNFPGRFSGRQFSNSRSEMNVSTLELGDSALYLCASRYSGLPVHEQYFGPGTRLTVT.

The chain employs TRBV10-2 and TRBJ1-1; D not certain. Germline-derived CDR1 and CDR2 are WSHSY and SAAADI. V was cut by 3 bases and J by 1 base, with 6 bases left in between. The CDR3 extends over 13 amino acids. CDR3 sequence: CASSDQPNTEAFF. In DNA form, the CDR3 reads TGCGCCAGCAGTGATCAGCCGAACACTGAAGCTTTCTTT.

The genes are TRBV5-1 and TRBJ2-3; 8 bases are a match to TRBD2. The ends lost 4 bases at V and 6 bases at J; junction bases unmatched: 16. CDR3 size: 17 residues. Germline values: CDR1 SGHRS, CDR2 YFSETQ. CDR3 coding DNA: TGCGCCAGCAGCCCTTGGGCCACTAGCGGTTGGGTGGATACGCAGTATTTT. Translation gives CASSPWATSGWVDTQYF.

This clonotype was counted only a few times. This chain joins TRBV20-1 and TRBJ1-2, with D unclear. V was pared by 7 bases and J by 0 bases, with 12 bases between. CDR1 is DFQATT, CDR2 SNEGSKA, per germline (reference sequence). The CDR3 spans 13 residues. CDR3 DNA: TGCAGTGTCCTCAGTCGGACTAACTATGGCTACACCTTC. Translation gives CSVLSRTNYGYTF.

The rearrangement links TRBV20-1 to TRBJ2-1, with D possibly matching TRBD2 (5 bases). The CDR3 is 14 residues long. The V gene's germline CDR1 is DFQATT and CDR2 SNEGSKA (reference sequence). V dropped 3 bases and J dropped 0 bases, with 9 bases sitting between them. For the CDR3, the DNA is TGCAGTGCTAGTCGGGGTCCCTCCTACAATGAGCAGTTCTTC. Protein: CSASRGPSYNEQFF.

This CDR3 reads CSARRSHGYTF. In nucleotides, the CDR3 is TGCAGTGCTAGGAGGTCCCATGGCTACACCTTC. The chain is built from TRBV20-1 and TRBJ1-2; D is unresolved. This CDR3 has 11 amino acids. With 3 bases removed from V and 6 bases from J, the gap between germline ends came to 8 bases. Germline values: CDR1 DFQATT, CDR2 SNEGSKA (reference sequence).

The chain employs TRBV25-1 and TRBJ1-5; D not resolved. Germline CDR1 reads MGHDK; CDR2 reads SYGVNS. V shed 1 base and J shed 0 bases, with 7 bases lying between them. This CDR3 has 15 amino acids. The CDR3 DNA sequence: TGTGCCAGCAGTGAATGGAAGGATAGCAATCAGCCCCAGCATTTT. This codes for CASSEWKDSNQPQHF.

This clonotype was seen a handful of times. The CDR3 nucleotides are TGTGCCAGCAGTGTTAGCGCCGGCACAGATACGCAGTATTTT. Its translation: CASSVSAGTDTQYF. The genes are TRBV6-4 and TRBJ2-3; D may be TRBD2 (5 bases). The CDR3 consists of 14 residues. Trimming removed 4 bases at V and 1 base at J, with 9 bases between. Germline lookup yields CDR1 MRHNA and CDR2 SNTAGT.

This clonotype was detected a few times. J is TRBJ1-5 and V is TRBV3-1, with D unclear. V was pared by 1 base and J by 3 bases, with 13 bases between. This CDR3 has 16 residues. Germline CDR1 is LGHDT and CDR2 is YNNKEL (reference sequence). Here the CDR3 DNA reads TGTGCCAGCAGCCAAGGTCGGAGGGTTCTCAATCAGCCCCAGCATTTT. Translating gives CASSQGRRVLNQPQHF.

This clonotype was counted only a few times. The V and J genes are TRBV2 and TRBJ2-7; 10 bases are shared with TRBD2. Losses at the gene ends were 5 bases for V and 2 bases for J; bases not matched to a gene: 9. Germline V CDR1 and CDR2: SNHLY, FYNNEI. The CDR3 has 16 amino acids. This CDR3 reads CASSLIAGGEPYEQYF. The CDR3, as DNA: TGTGCCAGCAGTCTTATAGCGGGAGGAGAACCCTACGAGCAGTACTTC.

This clonotype was counted between two and nine times. The chain couples TRBV7-8 to TRBJ1-2, with a weak D call TRBD1 (5 bases). V dropped 1 base and J dropped 0 bases, with 6 bases sitting between them. Germline-derived CDR1 and CDR2 are SGHVS and FQNEAQ. The CDR3 consists of 14 residues. The CDR3 loop reads CASSLGGPNYGYTF. CDR3 DNA sequence: TGTGCCAGCAGCTTAGGGGGCCCTAACTATGGCTACACCTTC. Drawing the rest from reference TRBV7-8 and TRBJ1-2, the complete variable domain is GAGVSQSPRYKVAKRGQDVALRCDPISGHVSLFWYQQALGQGPEFLTYFQNEAQLDKSGLPSDRFFAERPEGSVSTLKIQRTQQEDSAVYLCASSLGGPNYGYTFGSGTRLTVV.

The gene calls are TRBV2 and TRBJ2-1; weak D call: TRBD2 (5 bases). The CDR3 has 14 amino acids. CDR1 and CDR2 (germline): SNHLY, FYNNEI. V was clipped by 6 bases and J by 8 bases, with 17 bases between them. In nucleotides, the CDR3 is TGTGCCAGCAGAAGGGTAGAGAGGGTAGATGAGCAGTTCTTC. It specifies CASRRVERVDEQFF.

V gene TRBV12-3 or TRBV12-4 combines with J gene TRBJ2-2; the D gene is possibly TRBD2 (6 bases). The CDR3 runs to 16 residues. V was pared by 2 bases and J by 1 base, with 11 bases between. In DNA, the CDR3 is TGTGCCAGCAGTTTATGGGCGGGATTGAACACCGGGGAGCTGTTTTTT. Protein: CASSLWAGLNTGELFF.

The chain uses TRBV11-3 and TRBJ2-1; no clear D. V was cut by 5 bases and J by 4 bases, with 9 bases left in between. Germline CDR1 and CDR2: SGHNT and YENEEA. The CDR3 contains 13 residues. Here the CDR3 reads CASSPQSYNEQFF. The CDR3 nucleotides read TGTGCCAGCAGCCCTCAGAGTTACAATGAGCAGTTCTTC.

V usage is TRBV5-6 and J usage is TRBJ1-5; TRBD1 aligns across 11 bases. V gave up 4 bases and J gave up 9 bases; unmatched junction bases: 9. CDR3 length equals 15 residues. Germline V CDR1 and CDR2: SGHDT, YYEEEE. In DNA form, the CDR3 reads TGTGCCAGCAGCCTGGACAGGGGGCGGGCGATGCCCCAGCATTTT. Residues: CASSLDRGRAMPQHF.

V usage is TRBV7-9 and J usage is TRBJ2-3; D may be TRBD1 (6 bases). CDR1 and CDR2 (germline): SEHNR, FQNEAQ (reference sequence). CDR3 size: 15 residues. Trimming cost V 2 bases and J 2 bases, with 11 bases left between them. As DNA, the CDR3 is TGTGCCAGCAGCTTATCAGGGGTCCCCACAGATACGCAGTATTTT. Translation: CASSLSGVPTDTQYF. Variable domain in full (rest from reference TRBV7-9 and TRBJ2-3): DTGVSQNPRHKITKRGQNVTFRCDPISEHNRLYWYRQTLGQGPEFLTYFQNEAQLEKSRLLSDRFSAERPKGSFSTLEIQRTEQGDSAMYLCASSLSGVPTDTQYFGPGTRLTVL.

Only a few counts were recorded for this clonotype. The chain joins TRBV7-9 to TRBJ1-1; D not certain. This CDR3 has 12 amino acids. The ends were cut back, 5 bases at V and 3 bases at J, with 7 bases in the middle. The germline CDR1 and CDR2 sequences are SEHNR and FQNEAQ (reference sequence). Written as DNA, the CDR3 is TGTGCCAGCAGCCCCCCATACACTGAAGCTTTCTTT. It encodes CASSPPYTEAFF. Full variable domain (missing parts from reference TRBV7-9 and TRBJ1-1): DTGVSQNPRHKITKRGQNVTFRCDPISEHNRLYWYRQTLGQGPEFLTYFQNEAQLEKSRLLSDRFSAERPKGSFSTLEIQRTEQGDSAMYLCASSPPYTEAFFGQGTRLTVV.

A word on this clonotype: An end of the junction does not agree with germline; a read error may underlie this. The rearrangement joins TRBV6-5 to TRBJ2-1; either TRBD1 or TRBD2 may fit D (5 bases each). Per the germline V gene, CDR1 is MNHEY and CDR2 is SVGAGI. CDR3 length: 13 residues. CDR3 sequence reads: CASTYQRGHEQFF. CDR3 in DNA: TGTGCCAGCACTTACCAGAGGGGCCATGAGCAGTTCTTC.

The J gene is TRBJ2-7, the V gene TRBV12-5; D may correspond to TRBD1 or TRBD2 (6 bases each). Trimming left V 0 bases short and J 6 bases short, with 18 bases between. This CDR3 region has 16 residues. CDR1 and CDR2 (germline): LGHNT, FRNRAP. The CDR3 coding sequence is TGTGCTAGTGGTTTGGTTTTAGGGGGGTTGCCGGGCGAGCAGTACTTC. Protein: CASGLVLGGLPGEQYF.

This clonotype was observed a few times. This rearrangement joins TRBV14 to TRBJ2-1; perhaps TRBD2 as D (5 bases). Looked up from germline, CDR1 is SGHDN and CDR2 is FVKESK. The CDR3 is made up of 16 amino acids. Trimming took off 1 base at V and 3 bases at J, with 13 bases between the two ends. CDR3 sequence reads: CASSQATRLRYNEQFF. The DNA of the CDR3 is TGTGCCAGCAGCCAAGCTACGAGACTACGCTACAATGAGCAGTTCTTC.

This clonotype has ten or more counts. The rearrangement joins TRBV20-1 to TRBJ1-3; D is ambiguous. The CDR3 is made up of 14 amino acids. V gave up 5 bases and J gave up 0 bases, with 11 bases separating them. From germline, CDR1 is DFQATT and CDR2 SNEGSKA (reference sequence). The CDR3 nucleotides are TGCAGTGCTCCCGCCTTTAGCTCTGGAAACACCATATATTTT. Translating it yields CSAPAFSSGNTIYF.

The genes are TRBV5-1 and TRBJ1-2; no reliable D call. CDR1 SGHRS and CDR2 YFSETQ come from the germline V gene. The CDR3 length is 15 residues. The ends were cut back, 5 bases at V and 2 bases at J, with 16 bases in the middle. CDR3 DNA: TGCGCCAGCAGGCTCCGGACGGCCGAGAACTATGGCTACACCTTC. This sequence encodes CASRLRTAENYGYTF.

Concerning this clonotype: The junction does not match germline at one end; this may be a read error. Here the CDR3 reads CASSLTGAHNEQSF. CDR3 nucleotide sequence: TGTGCCAGCAGTTTAACGGGAGCCCACAATGAGCAGTCCTTC. V is TRBV12-3 or TRBV12-4 and J is TRBJ2-1, with a weak D call TRBD2 (6 bases). The CDR3 has 14 residues.

This rearrangement joins TRBV18 to TRBJ1-3, with TRBD1 identical over 7 bases. This CDR3 is 17 amino acids long. CDR1 KGHSH and CDR2 LQKENI come from the germline V gene. Trimming removed 3 bases from V and 0 bases from J; junction bases left unmatched: 8. The CDR3 reads CASSPRTGSFSGNTIYF. The CDR3 DNA is TGTGCCAGCTCACCCCGGACAGGAAGTTTCTCTGGAAACACCATATATTTT.